Listed here are 2 T cell receptor beta chains from one sample, sequenced in a study of blood T cell repertoires in COVID-19. Profiling relied on immunoSEQ multiplex PCR, and the TCRdb table lists in-frame clones only, not all of them. The sample contains some 230,000 clones, less than 90% of which appear only once. Material: peripheral blood. All receptors come from a woman aged 55-75 years who had recovered from COVID-19.

This chain links TRBV7-2 with TRBJ2-7, with TRBD1 matching over 9 bases. Germline V CDR1 and CDR2: SGHTA, FQGNSA. This CDR3 is 15 amino acids long. J lost 0 bases, V lost 5 bases, and 5 bases had no gene match. CDR3 DNA sequence: TGTGCCAGCAGCCCACAGGGGGCCTCCTCCTACGAGCAGTACTTC. Translated, it gives CASSPQGASSYEQYF.

The CDR3 coding sequence is TGTGCCAGCAGCTTTAGGCGGCAGTCAGCTGAAGCTTTCTTT. Amino acid sequence: CASSFRRQSAEAFF. This chain links TRBV6-4 with TRBJ1-1, with no clear D. Germline values: CDR1 MRHNA, CDR2 SNTAGT. This CDR3 has 14 amino acids. The germline V and J ends were trimmed by 6 bases and 6 bases, with 17 bases remaining between them.